This is a list of T cell receptor beta chains from one sample in a study of shared clonotypes between healthy human individuals. Libraries were prepared by immunoSEQ multiplex PCR; TCRdb keeps only in-frame clonotypes and omits some of them. The sample holds approximately 2.5 million clones; under 95% are singletons and the top ten take 0.36%. The source material was naive CD4+ T cells from PBMCs. Every receptor here comes from a man aged 18 to 29 in good health. Some clones in this sample may be carry-over from other donors' samples. CDR3s include the opening cysteine and the closing phenylalanine or tryptophan. The D gene is left open where the match is weak. Part of the rows lack a size; the others show once, few, many or a class for expanded clones.

v_gene,d_gene,j_gene,abundance,CDR3nt,CDR3aa
TRBV5-1,TRBD1,TRBJ2-5,once,TGCGCCAGCAGCGTCACCACAGGGGAGGAGACCCAGTACTTC,CASSVTTGEETQYF
TRBV6-6,TRBD1,TRBJ2-1,NA,TGTGCCAGCAGTCCCTGGGACAGCAGATACAATGAGCAGTTCTTC,CASSPWDSRYNEQFF
TRBV28,TRBD1,TRBJ2-7,NA,TGTGCCAGCAGTTTCCAGGGGGCGCCCTTGGAGCAGTACTTC,CASSFQGAPLEQYF
TRBV29-1,TRBD2,TRBJ2-3,NA,TGCAGCGTTGTTGGCGGGAGGGTCACCCCAGATACGCAGTATTTT,CSVVGGRVTPDTQYF
TRBV7-9,NA,TRBJ1-6,NA,TGTGCCAGCAGCTTGGCGGGTAGTTCACCCCTCCACTTT,CASSLAGSSPLHF
TRBV7-9,NA,TRBJ1-2,NA,TGTGCCAGCAGCCCCGATCTGGGGTCCTATGGCTACACCTTC,CASSPDLGSYGYTF
TRBV5-1,NA,TRBJ1-4,NA,TGCGCCAGCAGCTTGACCGGGACAACTAATGAAAAACTGTTTTTT,CASSLTGTTNEKLFF
TRBV11-3,NA,TRBJ2-2,NA,TGTGCCAGCAGCTTCACTGTTACCGGGGAGCTGTTTTTT,CASSFTVTGELFF
TRBV7-8,TRBD2,TRBJ2-7,NA,TGTGCCAGCAGCTTAGGGCTAGCGGGTCCACCTCCCTCCGAGCAGTACTTC,CASSLGLAGPPPSEQYF
TRBV9,TRBD1,TRBJ2-1,NA,TGTGCCAGCAGCCCTTTAGACAGGGGCAATGAGCAGTTCTTC,CASSPLDRGNEQFF
TRBV28,NA,TRBJ2-1,NA,TGTGCCAGCAGTTTATTGGAGGGCTACAATGAGCAGTTCTTC,CASSLLEGYNEQFF
TRBV30,NA,TRBJ1-5,NA,TGTGCCTGGAGTGTACTGGGTCAGCCCCAGCATTTT,CAWSVLGQPQHF
TRBV7-9,NA,TRBJ2-3,NA,TGTGCCAGCAGCTTAACTTCGGGGAACCCAGATACGCAGTATTTT,CASSLTSGNPDTQYF
TRBV6-5,TRBD1,TRBJ2-7,NA,TGTGCCAGCAGTTACTACGTGGGACAGTCCTACGAGCAGTACTTC,CASSYYVGQSYEQYF
TRBV10-3,TRBD1,TRBJ2-7,NA,TGTGCCATCAGTGACTTGGACAGGGAGTACCACGAGCAGTACTTC,CAISDLDREYHEQYF
TRBV6-1,NA,TRBJ2-1,NA,TGTGCCAGCAGGGGTGACGCCTACAATGAGCAGTTCTTC,CASRGDAYNEQFF
TRBV28,NA,TRBJ1-1,NA,TGTGCCAGCAGTTTAGCGGACGGTAACACTGAAGCTTTCTTT,CASSLADGNTEAFF
TRBV10-3,NA,TRBJ2-6,NA,TGTGCCATCAGTGAGAGGGTCTCTGGGGCCAACGTCCTGACTTTC,CAISERVSGANVLTF
TRBV28,TRBD1,TRBJ1-2,NA,TGTGCCAGCAGTCAATGGACAGGGGAGGGCTACACCTTC,CASSQWTGEGYTF
TRBV9,TRBD1,TRBJ2-7,NA,TGTGCCAGCAGCGTAGGGCCGGGACAGGGGGCGGGCGAGCAGTACTTC,CASSVGPGQGAGEQYF
TRBV7-3,TRBD1,TRBJ2-1,NA,TGTGCCAGCAGCTTAACCCAGGGGGTGGATGAGCAGTTCTTC,CASSLTQGVDEQFF
TRBV28,NA,TRBJ2-7,NA,TGTGCCAGCAGCTCCCCGGGGGGCGCTTCACCCGAGCAGTACTTC,CASSSPGGASPEQYF
TRBV11-2,NA,TRBJ1-1,NA,TGTGCCAGCAGCTTAGATCTGGGCAGACACAACGAAGCTTTCTTT,CASSLDLGRHNEAFF
TRBV6-1,NA,TRBJ2-5,NA,TGTGCCAGCAGTGAAGCGCGGGACGGGGCGAGGACCCAGTACTTC,CASSEARDGARTQYF
TRBV27,NA,TRBJ1-2,once,TGTGCCAGCAGTCCCTCAATCCCCGGGATCTATGGCTACACCTTC,CASSPSIPGIYGYTF
TRBV5-1,TRBD1,TRBJ2-5,once,TGCGCCAGCACCCGCCTACAGGGGGTAGGAGAGACCCAGTACTTC,CASTRLQGVGETQYF
TRBV6-1,NA,TRBJ1-2,NA,TGTGCCCCCGGCGTCTATGGCTACACCTTC,CAPGVYGYTF
TRBV19,NA,TRBJ2-4,NA,TGTGCCAGTAGTTTAGACGGACTAGCCAAAAACATTCAGTACTTC,CASSLDGLAKNIQYF
TRBV14,NA,TRBJ2-6,once,TGTGCCAGCAGCACCTTCTCTGGGGCCAACGTCCTGACTTTC,CASSTFSGANVLTF
TRBV9,NA,TRBJ2-5,NA,TGTGCCAGCAGCGTAGCCCCCTGGGAGACCCAGTACTTC,CASSVAPWETQYF
TRBV11-2,NA,TRBJ2-2,NA,TGTGCCAGCAGCTTAGTTAGCAACCCCGGGGAGCTGTTTTTT,CASSLVSNPGELFF
TRBV18,TRBD2,TRBJ2-3,NA,TGTGCCAGCTCAACCCTAGCGGGGGTAGATACGCAGTATTTT,CASSTLAGVDTQYF
TRBV6-4,NA,TRBJ1-2,NA,TGTGCCAGCAGGGATCTACCTAACGGACGGGGGAGATATGGCTACACCTTC,CASRDLPNGRGRYGYTF
TRBV7-2,TRBD1,TRBJ2-3,NA,TGTGCCAGCAGCCGGAGGGCTACAGGGGGTTTGGATACGCAGTATTTT,CASSRRATGGLDTQYF
TRBV5-1,NA,TRBJ2-3,NA,TGCGCCAGCAGCTTCGGGGCAGGGGCCGCAGATACGCAGTATTTT,CASSFGAGAADTQYF
TRBV11-2,TRBD2,TRBJ2-4,NA,TGTGCCAGCAGCTTAGATGGCGGGAGGGCCCGTAACATTCAGTACTTC,CASSLDGGRARNIQYF
TRBV19,NA,TRBJ1-2,NA,TGTGCCAGTACTCGACAGGACGGCTACTATGGCTACACCTTC,CASTRQDGYYGYTF
TRBV6-4,NA,TRBJ2-7,NA,TGTGCCAGCAGTGACGGTACGGGGGAGGGACATCCCTACGAGCAGTACTTC,CASSDGTGEGHPYEQYF
TRBV5-6,TRBD2,TRBJ2-1,NA,TGTGCCAGCAGCCCACTCGGACTAGCGGGACATGAGCAGTTCTTC,CASSPLGLAGHEQFF
TRBV6-1,TRBD1,TRBJ2-7,NA,TGTGCCAGCAGTGGAACCGGGACAGGGTACAGCGAGCAGTACTTC,CASSGTGTGYSEQYF
TRBV27,TRBD2,TRBJ2-1,NA,TGTGCCAGTCTAGCGGGGGCCCCTCCCTACAATGAGCAGTTCTTC,CASLAGAPPYNEQFF
TRBV7-8,NA,TRBJ2-4,NA,TGTGCCAGCAGCTTACTTACGGGGTGGGACATTCAGTACTTC,CASSLLTGWDIQYF
TRBV9,NA,TRBJ2-5,NA,TGTGCCAGCAGCGTAGCGGCGTACCAAGAGACCCAGTACTTC,CASSVAAYQETQYF
TRBV14,NA,TRBJ1-5,NA,TGTGCCAGCAGCAAAACAGGGCACAGTCAGCCCCAGCATTTT,CASSKTGHSQPQHF
TRBV13,TRBD2,TRBJ2-1,NA,TGTGCCAGCAGCTTAGGCGGCTGGCGGGAGGGTAAATATGAGCAGTTCTTC,CASSLGGWREGKYEQFF
TRBV30,NA,TRBJ1-6,NA,TGTGCCTGGAAGCCCCTTCGAGGAAATCGGTCACCCCTCCACTTT,CAWKPLRGNRSPLHF
TRBV5-1,NA,TRBJ2-2,NA,TGCGCCAGCAGCAACCGGGTTCAGAACACCGGGGAGCTGTTTTTT,CASSNRVQNTGELFF
TRBV9,TRBD2,TRBJ2-1,NA,TGTGCCAGCAGCGTCCGGGGGGGCTCCTACAATGAGCAGTTCTTC,CASSVRGGSYNEQFF
TRBV11-1,NA,TRBJ2-1,NA,TGTGCCAGCAGCTTAGACCAAGGATACAATGAGCAGTTCTTC,CASSLDQGYNEQFF
TRBV11-2,NA,TRBJ2-7,NA,TGTGCCAGCAGCAGGGATTCGTCCTACGAGCAGTACTTC,CASSRDSSYEQYF
TRBV19,TRBD1,TRBJ1-5,NA,TGTGCCAGTAGTAAAAGGACAGGAGTTAGCAATCAGCCCCAGCATTTT,CASSKRTGVSNQPQHF
TRBV28,NA,TRBJ1-1,NA,TGTGCCAGCAGTCTACGGTCTCCGAGCTTTCGGGCTGAAGCTTTCTTT,CASSLRSPSFRAEAFF
TRBV6-1,NA,TRBJ1-5,NA,TGTGCCAGCAGTGATCTGCAGCCCCAGCATTTT,CASSDLQPQHF
TRBV5-1,NA,TRBJ1-5,NA,TGCGCCAGCAGCTTGGCCGGGACCCTCAATCAGCCCCAGCATTTT,CASSLAGTLNQPQHF